Listed below are T cell receptor beta chains from one sample, sequenced in a study of cytomegalovirus exposure and HLA in healthy donors. Assay used: immunoSEQ multiplex PCR; TCRdb lists only in-frame clones, some missing. The sample lists more than 50,000 clones, roughly 90% occurring once. Sequenced: PBMCs. These TCRs come from a woman aged 25 to 45 in good health and CMV-seronegative. Each CDR3 is given with its conserved first and last residue. The D gene is left open where the match is weak. Rows may omit the clone size; those that give it use once, few, many or a size class.

TRBD2	TRBV5-8	.	TRBJ2-1	TGTGCCAGCAGCTTGACTAGCGGGATCTACAATGAGCAGTTCTTC	CASSLTSGIYNEQFF
TRBD2	TRBV27	.	TRBJ2-5	TGTGCCAGCAGTTTTATAGCGGGAAGGGAGGGGACCCAGTACTTC	CASSFIAGREGTQYF
.	TRBV7-9	.	TRBJ1-1	TGTGCCAGCAGCTTAGGTTGGGCGACTGAAGCTTTCTTT	CASSLGWATEAFF
TRBD1	TRBV6-6	.	TRBJ2-7	TGTGCCAGCAGAATGGGACAGAATCTCTACGAGCAGTACTTC	CASRMGQNLYEQYF
TRBD1	TRBV6-4	.	TRBJ1-2	TGTGCCAGGTTAGACAGGGGGCGTAACTATGGCTACACCTTC	CARLDRGRNYGYTF
TRBD1	TRBV14	few	TRBJ2-3	TGTGCCAGCAGCCTATTAGGGACAGTGGAGACAGATACGCAGTATTTT	CASSLLGTVETDTQYF
.	TRBV5-6	once	TRBJ2-4	TGTGCCAGCAGCTTGAGTGAAAGACACGAGTACTTC	CASSLSERHEYF
.	TRBV5-5	.	TRBJ1-1	TGTGCCAGCAGCTTTGACAGGACCACTGAAGCTTTCTTT	CASSFDRTTEAFF
TRBD1	TRBV6-5	.	TRBJ2-7	TGTGCCAGCAGCCCCGGGACAGGGGGGCTCGAGCAGTACTTC	CASSPGTGGLEQYF
.	TRBV5-4	.	TRBJ1-2	TGTGCCAGCAGGGAGAGGGACACCTATGGCTACACCTTC	CASRERDTYGYTF
.	TRBV28	.	TRBJ2-7	TGTGCCAGCAGTTTGGGGGGGGCAGGACCCTACGAGCAGTACTTC	CASSLGGAGPYEQYF
.	TRBV18	.	TRBJ1-4	TGTGCCAGCTCACCCCAGGGACTATCAACTAATGAAAAACTGTTTTTT	CASSPQGLSTNEKLFF
.	TRBV30	.	TRBJ1-1	TGTGCCTGGAGTTTGGAGGCTGAAGCTTTCTTT	CAWSLEAEAFF
.	TRBV7-9	once	TRBJ1-1	TGTGCCAGCAGCGACGAGGTCAGGGCGAACACTGAAGCTTTCTTT	CASSDEVRANTEAFF
.	TRBV2	.	TRBJ2-2	TGTGCCAGCATAGTACGAGGCACCGGGGAGCTGTTTTTT	CASIVRGTGELFF
TRBD1	TRBV19	.	TRBJ2-7	TGTGCCAGTAGCCCCGGACAGGGGGACACCTACGAGCAGTACTTC	CASSPGQGDTYEQYF
TRBD1	TRBV27	.	TRBJ2-7	TGTGCCAGCAGTTACCGGGACAGGGCTGGCGAGCAGTACTTC	CASSYRDRAGEQYF
TRBD2	TRBV6-1	.	TRBJ2-7	TGTGCCAGCAGTTCCGCCGGGAGGGGGGGCGAGCAGTACTTC	CASSSAGRGGEQYF
.	TRBV28	.	TRBJ1-2	TGTGCCAGCAGAACCGACAGTAACTATGGCTACACCTTC	CASRTDSNYGYTF
TRBD1	TRBV27	.	TRBJ1-1	TGTGCCAGCAGTCCCGGACAGGGCATTGAAGCTTTCTTT	CASSPGQGIEAFF
.	TRBV29-1	.	TRBJ1-4	TGCAGCGTTCTTTCCGCAACTAATGAAAAACTGTTTTTT	CSVLSATNEKLFF
.	TRBV7-2	.	TRBJ2-7	TGTGCCAGCAGCTTGAAGCAGGGGCGGGAGCAGTACTTC	CASSLKQGREQYF
.	TRBV7-9	once	TRBJ1-3	TGTGCCAGCAGCTTAGCGCGGGTTTCTGGAAACACCATATATTTT	CASSLARVSGNTIYF
TRBD2	TRBV7-3	.	TRBJ2-1	TGTGCCAGCAGCCTATCGACTAGCGGAAATGAGCAGTTCTTC	CASSLSTSGNEQFF
TRBD2	TRBV6-1	.	TRBJ2-1	TGTGCCAGCGCTCCTCTAGCGGGAGGACCCAATGAGCAGTTCTTC	CASAPLAGGPNEQFF
.	TRBV5-1	.	TRBJ1-2	TGCGCCAGCAGCTTGGACCAGGGAAACTATGGCTACACCTTC	CASSLDQGNYGYTF
.	TRBV28	.	TRBJ1-2	TGTGCCACCTCAGGAAACTATGGCTACACCTTC	CATSGNYGYTF
TRBD2	TRBV5-4	once	TRBJ2-3	TGTGCCAGCAGCTTGTGGACTAGCGGGCGAGATACGCAGTATTTT	CASSLWTSGRDTQYF
TRBD1	TRBV28	.	TRBJ1-2	TGTGCCAGCAGTTCGACAGGGGGGGATGATAGCTACACCTTC	CASSSTGGDDSYTF
.	TRBV5-4	.	TRBJ2-3	TGTGCCAGCAGCCCCACTACTATGGCAGATACGCAGTATTTT	CASSPTTMADTQYF
.	TRBV9	.	TRBJ2-5	TGTGCCAGCAGCGTAGTGGGGGCTTTTGGGGCGGAGACCCAGTACTTC	CASSVVGAFGAETQYF
.	TRBV7-2	.	TRBJ2-7	TGTGCCAGCAGCTTCGACCGGACTGGATACGAGCAGTACTTC	CASSFDRTGYEQYF
.	TRBV6-5	.	TRBJ1-1	TGTGCCAGCAGTTACCTAGATCCCACTGAAGCTTTCTTT	CASSYLDPTEAFF
TRBD1	TRBV18	.	TRBJ1-3	TGTGCCAGCTCACCATCTTCTGACAGGGACGGAAACACCATATATTTT	CASSPSSDRDGNTIYF
.	TRBV6-1	.	TRBJ1-5	TGTGCCAGCAGTGAAGGATGGGGGCACGATCAGCCCCAGCATTTT	CASSEGWGHDQPQHF
.	TRBV30	once	TRBJ2-7	TGTGCCTGGAGTCATTTCTCTCGGGAGCAGTACTTC	CAWSHFSREQYF
TRBD1	TRBV6-5	.	TRBJ2-1	TGTGCCAGCAGTACTTTATGGACAGGGGCGGATGAGCAGTTCTTC	CASSTLWTGADEQFF
TRBD1	TRBV5-4	.	TRBJ2-7	TGTGCCAGCAGCGCGTATGCCGGGACAGAGATCTACGAGCAGTACTTC	CASSAYAGTEIYEQYF
.	TRBV6-1	.	TRBJ1-1	TGTGCCAGCAGTAACCGGGACTCGATTACAGCTGAAGCTTTCTTT	CASSNRDSITAEAFF
.	TRBV27	.	TRBJ2-2	TGTGCCAGCAGTTTTTCCCCACCGGGTCCGAACACCGGGGAGCTGTTTTTT	CASSFSPPGPNTGELFF
.	TRBV18	.	TRBJ2-3	TGTGCCAGCACGAATGGAGGTACAGATACGCAGTATTTT	CASTNGGTDTQYF
.	TRBV11-2	.	TRBJ1-3	TGTGCCAGCAGCCTACCAGACTCCTCTGGAAACACCATATATTTT	CASSLPDSSGNTIYF
TRBD2	TRBV10-3	.	TRBJ2-7	TGTGCCATCAGTTCTCCGGGACTAGCTCCCTACGAGCAGTACTTC	CAISSPGLAPYEQYF
.	TRBV7-9	.	TRBJ1-4	TGTGCCAGCAGCTTAGGGTCAGGGCCCCCCGGAATTAATGAAAAACTGTTTTTT	CASSLGSGPPGINEKLFF
TRBD2	TRBV20-1	.	TRBJ2-7	TGCAGTGCTAGGGGGGGGTACGAGCAGTACTTC	CSARGGYEQYF
.	TRBV23-1	.	TRBJ2-3	TGCGCCAGCAGTCCAGGAGAGCGGCTCACAGATACGCAGTATTTT	CASSPGERLTDTQYF
TRBD2	TRBV19	once	TRBJ2-1	TGTGCCAGTAGTCCCTCCGGGTTAGCGGGGTTGGGGCAGTTCTTC	CASSPSGLAGLGQFF
.	TRBV6-5	.	TRBJ2-5	TGTGCCAGCAGTCTCACCGGGACTTCTGGGGAGACCCAGTACTTC	CASSLTGTSGETQYF
.	TRBV27	.	TRBJ1-5	TGTGCCAGCAGTTTAAGTAGAAATCAGCCCCAGCATTTT	CASSLSRNQPQHF
TRBD2	TRBV28	.	TRBJ2-6	TGTGCCAGCAGTTTGGGAGGGGCGCTTGGGGCCAACGTCCTGACTTTC	CASSLGGALGANVLTF
TRBD1	TRBV7-2	.	TRBJ1-4	TGTGCCAGCAGCCCTGGGACAGGCTTAAATGAAAAACTGTTTTTT	CASSPGTGLNEKLFF
.	TRBV25-1	.	TRBJ2-1	TGTGCCAGCAGTCGAGTCTATGAGCAGTTCTTC	CASSRVYEQFF
TRBD1	TRBV5-4	.	TRBJ2-6	TGTGCCAGCAGCTCCGGACAGGGGGGCTCTGGGGCCAACGTCCTGACTTTC	CASSSGQGGSGANVLTF
.	TRBV4-3	.	TRBJ1-1	TGCGCCAGCAGCTGGGTAGGGGGGGCGAACACTGAAGCTTTCTTT	CASSWVGGANTEAFF